Each of the 2 T cell receptor beta chains below was sequenced from the same sample in a study of cytomegalovirus exposure and HLA in healthy donors (dated by TCRdb to about 2017). Receptors were amplified or captured by the immunoSEQ multiplex PCR assay. For the multiplex PCR, a mixture combining 60 forward primers for TCR Vbeta segments and 13 reverse primers for TCR Jbeta segments was used. Imported from immuneACCESS, the table was reduced by TCRdb to in-frame sequences with V and J called. These copies leave out some clones; in studies compared against another copy, an unresolved V gene accounts for under half, and the cause of the remainder is not known. For this sample there are around 160,000 clones; about four fifths appear just once. The ten largest clonotypes hold about 7.4% of the sample. The sample was PBMCs. The receptors come from a male donor in good health and CMV-seropositive.

This clone was counted a few times. The J gene is TRBJ1-2, the V gene TRBV7-9; possible D gene TRBD1, 5 bases. The germline gives CDR1 SEHNR, CDR2 FQNEAQ (reference sequence). There are 14 residues in the CDR3. Deletions cut 0 bases from V and 4 bases from J, with 9 bases between. The CDR3 DNA reads TGTGCCAGCAGCTTAGCAGGGGTCGGCTATGGCTACACCTTC. This sequence encodes CASSLAGVGYGYTF.

The rearrangement uses TRBV18 and TRBJ1-2, with a weak D call TRBD1 (5 bases). The V and J ends lost 4 bases and 7 bases respectively, with 16 bases between them. The CDR3 is 14 amino acids. Per the germline V gene, CDR1 is KGHSH and CDR2 is LQKENI. The CDR3 protein is CASSRQGTPLGYTF. CDR3 nucleotides: TGTGCCAGCTCACGCCAGGGAACCCCTCTTGGCTACACCTTC.